The 9 T cell receptor beta chains below all came from one sample that was sequenced in a study of cytomegalovirus exposure and HLA in healthy donors. The PCR made use of 60 Vbeta and 13 Jbeta primers. The method was immunoSEQ multiplex PCR; TCRdb's version includes in-frame clones alone and lacks a portion of them. Here the sample spans approximately 61,000 clones, around 78% being singletons. Sample: PBMCs. The receptors originated from a man younger than 35 in good health and CMV-seropositive.

The chain uses TRBV5-1 and TRBJ2-3; 7 positions agree with TRBD2. The V gene end was trimmed by 4 bases and the J gene end by 0 bases; junction bases not matched to a gene: 5. The CDR3 extends over 15 amino acids. CDR1 SGHRS and CDR2 YFSETQ come from the germline V gene. CDR3 residues: CASSPGTTSTDTQYF. The CDR3 DNA reads as TGCGCCAGCAGCCCGGGGACTACAAGCACAGATACGCAGTATTTT.

This clone was seen a handful of times. CDR3 nucleotides: TGCGCCAGCAGCGCTCGGGACGAGCAGTACTTC. This sequence encodes CASSARDEQYF. J is TRBJ2-7 and V is TRBV5-1; D not certain. There are 11 residues in the CDR3. Trimming took off 4 bases at V and 5 bases at J, with 7 bases between the two ends. The germline gives CDR1 SGHRS, CDR2 YFSETQ.

This clone was detected only once. This chain uses TRBV19 with TRBJ1-2; 7 bases map to TRBD1. Germline V lookup: CDR1 LNHDA, CDR2 SQIVND (reference sequence). The CDR3 extends over 13 amino acids. J gave up 5 bases and V 6 bases, and 6 bases lay outside the gene matches. CDR3 nucleotide sequence: TGTGCCAGTAGACGAACAGGGGCTTATGGCTACACCTTC. Its translation is CASRRTGAYGYTF.

With respect to this clone: Germline and junction disagree at one end, which may indicate a read error. The V and J genes are TRBV29-1 and TRBJ2-3; 7 nucleotides agree with TRBD2. The CDR3 contains 13 residues. Germline V gene data show CDR1 as SQVTM and CDR2 as ANQGSEA. CDR3 protein: CSVEDGLVDTQYF. CDR3 DNA sequence: TGCAGCGTAGAAGACGGACTAGTAGATACGCAGTATTTT.

This sequence joins TRBV19 and TRBJ2-7; a weak D match, TRBD2 (5 bases). This CDR3 comprises 12 residues. Germline V gene lookup returns CDR1 LNHDA and CDR2 SQIVND (reference sequence). Trimming took 1 base from V and 7 from J, leaving 8 bases between them. CDR3 coding DNA: TGTGCCAGTAGTATAGGCGGGCCGGAGCAGTACTTC. This translates into CASSIGGPEQYF. Using reference TRBV19 and TRBJ2-7 for the parts outside the CDR3, the full variable domain is DGGITQSPKYLFRKEGQNVTLSCEQNLNHDAMYWYRQDPGQGLRLIYYSQIVNDFQKGDIAEGYSVSREKKESFPLTVTSAQKNPTAFYLCASSIGGPEQYFGPGTRLTVT.

The rearrangement links TRBV11-2 to TRBJ2-5; a weak D match, TRBD1 (5 bases). CDR1 and CDR2 (germline): SGHAT, FQNNGV. The CDR3 consists of 13 residues. The V end lost 5 bases, the J end lost 5 bases, and 12 bases lay between the germline ends. The CDR3 DNA sequence: TGTGCCAGCAGCCTCCCAGGGTCGGAGACCCAGTACTTC. It specifies CASSLPGSETQYF.

The chain links TRBV19 to TRBJ1-5; D uncertain. The CDR3 is made up of 13 amino acids. The germline V gene encodes CDR1 LNHDA and CDR2 SQIVND (reference sequence). Trimming pared 6 bases from V and 1 base from J, leaving 7 bases between. CDR3 DNA: TGTGCCAGTAGGGGAGTAAGCAATCAGCCCCAGCATTTT. Translating gives CASRGVSNQPQHF.

The CDR3 DNA sequence: TGTGCCAGCAGCTCCAGACTAGACTACGAGCAGTACTTC. This encodes CASSSRLDYEQYF. This rearrangement joins TRBV7-2 to TRBJ2-7; D possibly corresponds to TRBD2 (6 bases). V lost 4 bases and J lost 3, with 10 bases in between. Germline V gene data show CDR1 as SGHTA and CDR2 as FQGNSA. CDR3 length equals 13 residues. Complete variable domain (other parts from reference TRBV7-2 and TRBJ2-7): GAGVSQSPSNKVTEKGKDVELRCDPISGHTALYWYRQSLGQGLEFLIYFQGNSAPDKSGLPSDRFSAERTGGSVSTLTIQRTQQEDSAVYLCASSSRLDYEQYFGPGTRLTVT.

V and J are TRBV29-1 and TRBJ2-5, with a possible D match to TRBD2 (5 bases). Germline CDR1 and CDR2: SQVTM and ANQGSEA. The CDR3 has 13 residues. Between the trimmed V and J ends, which lost 2 bases and 5 bases, there was a span of 12 bases. CDR3 nucleotides: TGCAGCGTTGAATTGCGGGTTGGGGAGACCCAGTACTTC. It specifies CSVELRVGETQYF.